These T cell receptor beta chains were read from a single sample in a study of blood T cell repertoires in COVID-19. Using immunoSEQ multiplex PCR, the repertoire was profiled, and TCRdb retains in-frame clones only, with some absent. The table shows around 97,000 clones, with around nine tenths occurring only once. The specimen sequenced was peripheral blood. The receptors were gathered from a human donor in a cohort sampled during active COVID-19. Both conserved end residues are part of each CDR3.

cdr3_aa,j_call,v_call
CASSSGTPPTVNTGELFF,TRBJ2-2,TRBV7-6
CASSREVGEKLFF,TRBJ1-4,TRBV18
CASSLGRSSGSEETQYF,TRBJ2-5,TRBV5-4
CASSQVQNAYNEQFF,TRBJ2-1,TRBV4-1
CASSPPGQLTDTQYF,TRBJ2-3,TRBV5-8
CASSHPTGSTGELFF,TRBJ2-2,TRBV27
CASSLVGAGNSGNTIYF,TRBJ1-3,TRBV7-2
CASSLLLAGGRGINEQFF,TRBJ2-1,TRBV7-2
CASSRLAWQTQYF,TRBJ2-5,TRBV6-6
CASSVGQGAGRAEAFF,TRBJ1-1,TRBV9
CASRSTSGNYNEQFF,TRBJ2-1,TRBV6-5
CASSQSKTENIYGYTF,TRBJ1-2,TRBV4-2
CASSSGQGVGNTEAFF,TRBJ1-1,TRBV13
CASSFKREGAGELFF,TRBJ2-2,TRBV5-1
CASSQVGGVVSETQYF,TRBJ2-5,TRBV3-1/TRBV3-2
CASTPGQRGTYNEQFF,TRBJ2-1,TRBV28
CASSFGLAGVGTYEQYF,TRBJ2-7,TRBV28
CATSSSSGRAHEQFF,TRBJ2-1,TRBV15
CASSLSGGEHQPQHF,TRBJ1-5,TRBV7-9
CASSPNFDYGYTF,TRBJ1-2,TRBV2
CASSDSAYGTHNEQFF,TRBJ2-1,TRBV7-6
CASSIWRVRELFF,TRBJ2-2,TRBV19
CASSSGGTGANVLTF,TRBJ2-6,TRBV27
CASSGDYQFNTQYF,TRBJ2-3,TRBV9
CASSPLGTSTDTQYF,TRBJ2-3,TRBV7-9
CASSFRDRGEEQYF,TRBJ2-7,TRBV7-8
CASSLAQRNTEAFF,TRBJ1-1,TRBV7-9
CASSRTAYSSYEQYF,TRBJ2-7,TRBV4-3
CASMLTSGTGELFF,TRBJ2-2,TRBV5-1
CASSQADRRNTEAFF,TRBJ1-1,TRBV4-2
CASSPGQGLVNTEAFF,TRBJ1-1,TRBV9
CASSPLTSSDYNEQFF,TRBJ2-1,TRBV3-1/TRBV3-2